This TCR beta chain was found in a study of blood T cell repertoires in COVID-19. Germline CDR1 is GTSNPN and CDR2 is SVGIG (reference sequence). V trimming: 5 bases; J trimming: 4 bases; junction bases outside the gene matches: 0. The length of the CDR3 is 13 residues. Those who participated ranged in age from roughly 18 to 90 years and resided in about two dozen US areas. Which cohort a participant joined came from the clinical history participants gave. In the study's own analysis: Reference gene primers were amplified, and this amplification served to estimate nucleated cell counts. Only in-frame clones appear in the TCRdb table, and some are missing; sequencing was by immunoSEQ multiplex PCR. The D gene and trimming were derived from the DNA, and the V and J assignments and clone size from that table. The profile shows fewer than 350,000 clones, roughly 91% of them singletons.

The origin of this receptor is a woman in her 40s with acute COVID-19. This chain links TRBV30 with TRBJ1-6, with TRBD1 matching over 9 bases. Sequenced sample: PBMCs or T cells enriched from blood (not recorded which). As DNA, the CDR3 is TGTGCCTGGGGACAGGGGTATAATTCACCCCTCCACTTT. The encoded protein is CAWGQGYNSPLHF.